The next 5 T cell receptor beta chains were all read from a single sample in a study of cytomegalovirus exposure and HLA in healthy donors. In the PCR, 60 Vbeta and 13 Jbeta primers were used. Generated by immunoSEQ multiplex PCR, the TCRdb table keeps only in-frame clones and is missing some. The table records around 130,000 clones, over 75% of them present only once. Material for sequencing was PBMCs. These receptors all come from a young woman in good health and CMV-seronegative.

In its sample, this clone ranks as medium-sized. The chain carries TRBV5-1 and TRBJ2-7; 8 bases fit TRBD2. Looked up from germline, CDR1 is SGHRS and CDR2 is YFSETQ. CDR3 length: 16 residues. V lost 3 bases to trimming and J lost 0 bases; unmatched junction nucleotides: 8. The CDR3 DNA is TGCGCCAGCAGCTGGTTGGGACTAGGGCACTCCTACGAGCAGTACTTC. Encoded protein: CASSWLGLGHSYEQYF.

The chain carries TRBV7-2 and TRBJ2-1; TRBD2 is a possible D gene (6 bases). Germline loops: CDR1 SGHTA, CDR2 FQGNSA. V lost 3 bases and J lost 10, with 10 bases in between. This CDR3 comprises 12 residues. CDR3 region: CASSFRAGEQFF. CDR3 DNA sequence: TGTGCCAGCAGCTTCCGAGCGGGCGAGCAGTTCTTC. Variable domain in full (rest from reference TRBV7-2 and TRBJ2-1): GAGVSQSPSNKVTEKGKDVELRCDPISGHTALYWYRQSLGQGLEFLIYFQGNSAPDKSGLPSDRFSAERTGGSVSTLTIQRTQQEDSAVYLCASSFRAGEQFFGPGTRLTVL.

The J gene is TRBJ1-1, the V gene TRBV6-5, with TRBD1 as a possible D gene (5 bases). CDR3 size: 14 residues. Germline V gene data show CDR1 as MNHEY and CDR2 as SVGAGI. The V end lost 5 bases, the J end lost 5 bases, and 15 bases lay between the germline ends. Written as DNA, the CDR3 is TGTGCCAGCAGTCTCGACAGCCCAGGGACTGAAGCTTTCTTT. Translating it yields CASSLDSPGTEAFF.

In regard to this clone: The sample has other DNA sequences that encode this CDR3 too. The chain couples TRBV6-1 to TRBJ1-2, with 8 bases aligning to TRBD1. Germline trimming cut 6 bases from V and 8 bases from J; bases unmatched to any gene: 11. The length of the CDR3 is 14 residues. Germline loops: CDR1 MNHNS, CDR2 SASEGT. CDR3 amino acids: CASRIWTGPGGYTF. CDR3 bases: TGTGCCAGCAGAATATGGACAGGGCCTGGAGGCTACACCTTC.

The chain links TRBV4-2 to TRBJ1-6; D uncertain. Germline V gene sequence: CDR1 LGHNA, CDR2 YNFKEQ. The CDR3 has 16 amino acids. V lost 4 bases and J lost 6, with 16 bases in between. CDR3 sequence: CASSRDWQATNSPLHF. CDR3 DNA sequence: TGTGCCAGCAGCCGAGATTGGCAGGCGACTAATTCACCCCTCCACTTT.